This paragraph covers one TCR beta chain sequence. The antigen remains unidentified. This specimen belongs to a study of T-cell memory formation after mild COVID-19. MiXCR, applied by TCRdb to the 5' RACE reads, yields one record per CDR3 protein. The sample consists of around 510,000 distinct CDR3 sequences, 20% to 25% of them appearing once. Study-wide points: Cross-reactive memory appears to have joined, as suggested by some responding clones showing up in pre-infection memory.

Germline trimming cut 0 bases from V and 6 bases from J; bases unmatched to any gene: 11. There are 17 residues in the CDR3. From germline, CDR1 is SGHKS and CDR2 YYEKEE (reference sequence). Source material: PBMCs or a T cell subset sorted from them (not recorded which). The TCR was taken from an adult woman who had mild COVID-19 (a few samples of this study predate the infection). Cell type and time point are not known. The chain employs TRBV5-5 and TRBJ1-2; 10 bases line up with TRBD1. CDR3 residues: CASSLGPGQGKSHGYTF. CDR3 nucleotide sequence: TGTGCCAGCAGCTTGGGACCGGGACAGGGGAAGAGTCATGGCTACACCTTC.